Each of the 3 T cell receptor beta chains below was sequenced from the same sample in a study of a mutant IDH1 vaccine in newly diagnosed glioma. Specified time point: week 35, safety follow-up. A 20-mer mutant IDH1 peptide at 300 ug was injected subcutaneously with topical imiquimod. Some clones are missing from TCRdb's copy, which holds only in-frame ones; the method was immunoSEQ multiplex PCR. The sample lists 40,000 to 50,000 clones, over 75% occurring once. Which antigens these TCRs recognize remains unknown. Sequencing was performed on PBMCs, taken from a glioma patient whose treatment included an IDH1 peptide vaccine. These receptors originate from a middle-aged man with glioma.

This clone has just a few counts. The chain recombines TRBV13 with TRBJ1-6, with D possibly being TRBD1 (5 bases). Germline V lookup: CDR1 PRHDT, CDR2 FYEKMQ (reference sequence). With 4 bases removed from V and 6 bases from J, the gap between germline ends came to 10 bases. CDR3 length equals 14 residues. The CDR3 coding sequence is TGTGCCAGCAGCTCGGGACTGGCTAATTCACCCCTCCACTTT. Translating it yields CASSSGLANSPLHF.

The chain combines TRBV14 with TRBJ2-4, with D possibly matching TRBD2 (6 bases). The germline gives CDR1 SGHDN, CDR2 FVKESK. V dropped 6 bases and J dropped 6 bases, with 15 bases sitting between them. The CDR3 totals 14 residues. CDR3 in amino acids: CASSLGGDANIQYF. Written as DNA, the CDR3 is TGTGCCAGCAGTTTAGGCGGGGACGCAAACATTCAGTACTTC.

The chain combines TRBV4-1 with TRBJ1-2, with 7 positions matching TRBD1. Germline V CDR1 and CDR2: MGHRA, YSYEKL. The CDR3 covers 15 residues. V shed 2 bases, J shed 7 bases, and the junction held 10 bases outside the gene matches. The CDR3 loop reads CASSQIQGDSGGYTF. CDR3 sequence (DNA): TGCGCCAGCAGCCAAATCCAAGGGGACAGCGGTGGCTACACCTTC.